Listed below are T cell receptor beta chains from one sample, sequenced in a study of T-cell reconstitution after alpha-beta-depleted transplantation in children. TCRdb itself ran the PCR reads through MiXCR, one entry per CDR3 protein. The table lists just over 950,000 distinct CDR3 sequences, roughly 29% of them singletons, with under 30% in the top ten. This specimen was PBMCs, mostly from graft donor cells, taken 360 days after TCRalphabeta/CD19-depleted stem cell transplant. The receptors shown here come from a boy under two years old who had a stem cell transplant for SCID, so the T cells may come from the graft donor. The CDR3 runs from the conserved cysteine through the conserved F or W. A D gene is named only where the DNA matches it firmly. The size entry is marked missing in some rows and otherwise reads once, few, many or a size class.

D gene | J gene | V gene | clone size | CDR3 protein | CDR3 DNA
TRBD1 | TRBJ2-7 | TRBV7-9 | few | CASSHLGQGAYEQYF | TGTGCCAGCAGCCACCTAGGACAGGGAGCCTACGAGCAGTACTTC
- | TRBJ2-5 | TRBV5-1 | many | CASTFGGAGQETQYF | TGCGCCAGCACCTTTGGAGGGGCCGGGCAAGAGACCCAGTACTTC
- | TRBJ1-3 | TRBV12-3/TRBV12-4 | - | CASSLGRAYTIYF | TGTGCCAGCAGTTTGGGTAGGGCTTACACCATATATTTT
- | TRBJ2-1 | TRBV20-1 | - | CSASPPRADNEQFF | TGCAGTGCTAGCCCGCCTAGGGCCGACAATGAGCAGTTCTTC
- | TRBJ1-1 | TRBV20-1 | many | CSARDNANTEAFF | TGCAGTGCTAGGGACAATGCGAACACTGAAGCTTTCTTT
- | TRBJ1-2 | TRBV7-2 | few | CASTLLRAGFGYTF | TGTGCCAGCACCCTCCTGAGGGCAGGCTTTGGCTACACCTTC
TRBD1 | TRBJ1-6 | TRBV5-6 | - | CASSLGQGDSPLHF | TGTGCCAGCAGCTTAGGTCAGGGGGATTCACCCCTCCACTTT
- | TRBJ2-5 | TRBV20-1 | - | CSASSETQYF | TGCAGTGCTAGTAGCGAGACCCAGTACTTC
TRBD2 | TRBJ2-1 | TRBV2 | - | CASSTLAGLSNEQFF | TGTGCCAGCAGTACCCTAGCGGGGTTAAGCAATGAGCAGTTCTTC
- | TRBJ2-7 | TRBV19 | - | CASSSGGGDASYEQYF | TGTGCCAGTAGTTCAGGTGGCGGGGACGCCTCCTACGAGCAGTACTTC
- | TRBJ1-2 | TRBV10-3 | few | CAISETGYGYTF | TGTGCCATCAGTGAGACAGGGTACGGCTACACCTTC
- | TRBJ2-1 | TRBV28 | many | CASSPGYLATDEQFF | TGTGCCAGCAGTCCGGGATACCTAGCTACCGATGAGCAGTTCTTC
- | TRBJ1-2 | TRBV12-3/TRBV12-4 | - | CASSFAGPGVGGYTF | TGTGCCAGCAGTTTTGCGGGGCCAGGGGTTGGCGGCTACACCTTC
- | TRBJ1-4 | TRBV7-8 | - | CASSELGGTNEKLFF | TGTGCCAGCAGCGAGTTGGGGGGAACTAATGAAAAACTGTTTTTT
TRBD1 | TRBJ2-3 | TRBV6-1 | - | CASSDRQGTDTQYF | TGTGCCAGCAGTGACCGACAGGGAACCGATACGCAGTATTTT
- | TRBJ1-5 | TRBV24-1 | few | CATSERSNQPQHF | TGTGCCACCAGTGAGAGAAGCAATCAGCCCCAGCATTTT
TRBD1 | TRBJ2-1 | TRBV20-1 | - | CSARPWQGAADEQFF | TGCAGTGCTAGGCCGTGGCAGGGGGCAGCCGATGAGCAGTTCTTC
- | TRBJ2-1 | TRBV18 | - | CASSPLLTNEQFF | TGTGCCAGCTCACCTTTATTAACAAATGAGCAGTTCTTC
TRBD1 | TRBJ2-1 | TRBV12-3/TRBV12-4 | - | CASSLFRGQTYNEQFF | TGTGCCAGCAGTTTATTCCGGGGACAGACCTACAATGAGCAGTTCTTC
- | TRBJ1-1 | TRBV10-3 | - | CAISERSGEKGSPTEAFF | TGTGCCATCAGTGAGCGGTCGGGGGAGAAAGGGTCTCCCACTGAAGCTTTCTTT
- | TRBJ1-3 | TRBV6-1 | few | CASKGHSGNTIYF | TGTGCCAGCAAGGGCCACTCTGGAAACACCATATATTTT
- | TRBJ2-3 | TRBV5-6 | - | CASGGRGVMGTDTQYF | TGTGCCAGCGGGGGAAGGGGGGTAATGGGCACAGATACGCAGTATTTT
TRBD1 | TRBJ1-2 | TRBV2 | once | CASSVGGAGGGYTF | TGTGCCAGCAGTGTCGGGGGCGCAGGGGGCGGCTACACCTTC
- | TRBJ2-1 | TRBV4-1 | - | CASRAQGKSSYNEQFF | TGCGCCAGCCGGGCCCAGGGGAAGAGCTCCTACAATGAGCAGTTCTTC
TRBD2 | TRBJ2-1 | TRBV5-1 | few | CASTIIAGAYNEQFF | TGCGCCAGCACCATCATAGCGGGGGCTTACAATGAGCAGTTCTTC
TRBD2 | TRBJ2-7 | TRBV29-1 | - | CSVDGTSGGYEQYF | TGCAGCGTCGACGGGACTAGCGGGGGGTACGAGCAGTACTTC
TRBD2 | TRBJ2-1 | TRBV4-2 | few | CASSQAAGGYYNEQFF | TGTGCCAGCAGCCAAGCCGCGGGGGGTTACTACAATGAGCAGTTCTTC
TRBD1 | TRBJ1-1 | TRBV2 | - | CASSEAPLDRGRTEAFF | TGTGCCAGCAGTGAAGCTCCGCTCGACAGGGGGCGGACTGAAGCTTTCTTT
- | TRBJ2-3 | TRBV20-1 | few | CSARFGLDTDTQYF | TGCAGTGCTAGATTCGGGTTGGATACAGATACGCAGTATTTT
TRBD1 | TRBJ1-4 | TRBV4-1 | - | CASSPGGQGYEKLFF | TGCGCCAGCAGTCCGGGGGGACAGGGATATGAAAAACTGTTTTTT
- | TRBJ2-1 | TRBV15 | few | CATRWGAGASNEQFF | TGTGCCACCAGGTGGGGGGCAGGGGCATCCAATGAGCAGTTCTTC
- | TRBJ2-1 | TRBV20-1 | few | CSALRGSYNEQFF | TGCAGTGCCCTGAGGGGGTCCTACAATGAGCAGTTCTTC
TRBD2 | TRBJ2-6 | TRBV11-2 | - | CASSLIGLASGANVLTF | TGTGCCAGCAGCTTAATCGGACTAGCCTCTGGGGCCAACGTCCTGACTTTC
- | TRBJ2-5 | TRBV5-6 | - | CASEPGPRGGAQYF | TGTGCCAGCGAGCCTGGGCCAAGGGGGGGGGCCCAGTACTTC
TRBD1 | TRBJ1-1 | TRBV12-3/TRBV12-4 | - | CASSLFAGDRGTFF | TGTGCCAGCAGTTTATTCGCTGGGGACAGGGGAACTTTCTTT
TRBD1 | TRBJ2-7 | TRBV15 | - | CATSPHPTGREQYF | TGTGCCACCAGCCCTCACCCGACAGGGCGCGAGCAGTACTTC
- | TRBJ2-1 | TRBV4-1 | many | CASSQDPAGSSYNEQFF | TGCGCCAGCAGCCAAGATCCGGCGGGAAGCTCCTACAATGAGCAGTTCTTC
- | TRBJ1-5 | TRBV10-3 | few | CAISESRSSRSQPQHF | TGTGCCATCAGTGAGTCAAGGAGTTCGCGAAGTCAGCCCCAGCATTTT
- | TRBJ2-5 | TRBV11-2 | few | CASSLGTDKETQYF | TGTGCCAGCAGCTTAGGGACAGATAAAGAGACCCAGTACTTC
- | TRBJ2-7 | TRBV4-1 | - | CASSQVYRESYEQYF | TGCGCCAGCAGCCAAGTTTACAGGGAGAGCTACGAGCAGTACTTC
- | TRBJ2-3 | TRBV20-1 | many | CSARVHFLSAADTQYF | TGCAGTGCTAGAGTACATTTTCTTTCCGCGGCAGATACGCAGTATTTT
- | TRBJ2-7 | TRBV5-1 | - | CASSLYREAYEQYF | TGCGCCAGCAGCTTGTACAGGGAGGCCTACGAGCAGTACTTC
- | TRBJ2-5 | TRBV9 | - | CASSGSPVLVGETQYF | TGTGCCAGCAGCGGGTCCCCGGTGCTCGTGGGGGAGACCCAGTACTTC
TRBD2 | TRBJ2-1 | TRBV5-1 | - | CASSLAGTNNEQFF | TGCGCCAGCAGCTTGGCCGGGACTAACAATGAGCAGTTCTTC
TRBD1 | TRBJ2-7 | TRBV24-1 | - | CATSAAGTGFYEQYF | TGTGCCACCAGTGCCGCCGGGACAGGGTTTTACGAGCAGTACTTC
TRBD1 | TRBJ2-3 | TRBV10-3 | - | CAISVGQLTDTQYF | TGTGCCATCAGTGTGGGACAGCTGACAGATACGCAGTATTTT